The T cell receptor beta chain described here comes from a study of HIV-infected patients and healthy controls. Study results and caveats: In healthy controls, MAIT alpha CDR3s were common; in HIV+ repertoires, severely depleted.

This clonotype was counted a few times. Its antigen is unidentified. Whole blood was used without fractionation, so all unsorted peripheral T cells were included. Trimming pared 3 bases from V and 2 bases from J, leaving 14 bases between. The CDR3 is 15 amino acids. Germline V gives CDR1 LNHDA, CDR2 SQIVND (reference sequence). cDNA was made from approximately 500 ng RNA using alpha and beta constant primers. Separate chain-specific third strand synthesis with multiplexing indices produced the alpha and beta libraries. One entry per CDR3 protein results from TCRdb running MiXCR on the 5' RACE reads. The repertoire consists of some 19,000 distinct CDR3 sequences, with around 10% occurring once and the leading ten covering 3.1%.

The receptor's source is an adult in good health. The V gene is TRBV19, the J gene TRBJ2-7; TRBD2 is a possible D gene (7 bases). Sequencing used blood. The CDR3 DNA reads TGTGCCAGTAGTATCTCGGGGGGCCCGCCCTACGAGCAGTACTTC. It encodes CASSISGGPPYEQYF.